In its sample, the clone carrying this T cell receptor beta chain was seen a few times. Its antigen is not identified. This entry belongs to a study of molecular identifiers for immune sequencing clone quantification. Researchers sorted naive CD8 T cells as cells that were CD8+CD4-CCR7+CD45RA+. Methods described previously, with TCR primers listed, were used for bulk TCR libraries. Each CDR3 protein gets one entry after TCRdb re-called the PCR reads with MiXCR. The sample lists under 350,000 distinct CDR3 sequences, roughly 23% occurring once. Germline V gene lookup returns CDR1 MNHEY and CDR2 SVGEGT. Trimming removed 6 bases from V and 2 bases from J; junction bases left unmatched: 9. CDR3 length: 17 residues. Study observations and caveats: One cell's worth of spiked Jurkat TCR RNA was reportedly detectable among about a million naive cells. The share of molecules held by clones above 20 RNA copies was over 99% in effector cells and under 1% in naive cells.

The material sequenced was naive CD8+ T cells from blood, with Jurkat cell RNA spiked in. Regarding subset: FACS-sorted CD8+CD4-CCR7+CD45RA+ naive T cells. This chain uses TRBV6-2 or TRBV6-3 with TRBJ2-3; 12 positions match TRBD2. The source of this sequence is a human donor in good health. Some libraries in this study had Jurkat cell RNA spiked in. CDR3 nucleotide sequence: TGTGCCAGCAGACTCACGACTAGCGGGGGATTCACAGATACGCAGTATTTT. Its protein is CASRLTTSGGFTDTQYF.